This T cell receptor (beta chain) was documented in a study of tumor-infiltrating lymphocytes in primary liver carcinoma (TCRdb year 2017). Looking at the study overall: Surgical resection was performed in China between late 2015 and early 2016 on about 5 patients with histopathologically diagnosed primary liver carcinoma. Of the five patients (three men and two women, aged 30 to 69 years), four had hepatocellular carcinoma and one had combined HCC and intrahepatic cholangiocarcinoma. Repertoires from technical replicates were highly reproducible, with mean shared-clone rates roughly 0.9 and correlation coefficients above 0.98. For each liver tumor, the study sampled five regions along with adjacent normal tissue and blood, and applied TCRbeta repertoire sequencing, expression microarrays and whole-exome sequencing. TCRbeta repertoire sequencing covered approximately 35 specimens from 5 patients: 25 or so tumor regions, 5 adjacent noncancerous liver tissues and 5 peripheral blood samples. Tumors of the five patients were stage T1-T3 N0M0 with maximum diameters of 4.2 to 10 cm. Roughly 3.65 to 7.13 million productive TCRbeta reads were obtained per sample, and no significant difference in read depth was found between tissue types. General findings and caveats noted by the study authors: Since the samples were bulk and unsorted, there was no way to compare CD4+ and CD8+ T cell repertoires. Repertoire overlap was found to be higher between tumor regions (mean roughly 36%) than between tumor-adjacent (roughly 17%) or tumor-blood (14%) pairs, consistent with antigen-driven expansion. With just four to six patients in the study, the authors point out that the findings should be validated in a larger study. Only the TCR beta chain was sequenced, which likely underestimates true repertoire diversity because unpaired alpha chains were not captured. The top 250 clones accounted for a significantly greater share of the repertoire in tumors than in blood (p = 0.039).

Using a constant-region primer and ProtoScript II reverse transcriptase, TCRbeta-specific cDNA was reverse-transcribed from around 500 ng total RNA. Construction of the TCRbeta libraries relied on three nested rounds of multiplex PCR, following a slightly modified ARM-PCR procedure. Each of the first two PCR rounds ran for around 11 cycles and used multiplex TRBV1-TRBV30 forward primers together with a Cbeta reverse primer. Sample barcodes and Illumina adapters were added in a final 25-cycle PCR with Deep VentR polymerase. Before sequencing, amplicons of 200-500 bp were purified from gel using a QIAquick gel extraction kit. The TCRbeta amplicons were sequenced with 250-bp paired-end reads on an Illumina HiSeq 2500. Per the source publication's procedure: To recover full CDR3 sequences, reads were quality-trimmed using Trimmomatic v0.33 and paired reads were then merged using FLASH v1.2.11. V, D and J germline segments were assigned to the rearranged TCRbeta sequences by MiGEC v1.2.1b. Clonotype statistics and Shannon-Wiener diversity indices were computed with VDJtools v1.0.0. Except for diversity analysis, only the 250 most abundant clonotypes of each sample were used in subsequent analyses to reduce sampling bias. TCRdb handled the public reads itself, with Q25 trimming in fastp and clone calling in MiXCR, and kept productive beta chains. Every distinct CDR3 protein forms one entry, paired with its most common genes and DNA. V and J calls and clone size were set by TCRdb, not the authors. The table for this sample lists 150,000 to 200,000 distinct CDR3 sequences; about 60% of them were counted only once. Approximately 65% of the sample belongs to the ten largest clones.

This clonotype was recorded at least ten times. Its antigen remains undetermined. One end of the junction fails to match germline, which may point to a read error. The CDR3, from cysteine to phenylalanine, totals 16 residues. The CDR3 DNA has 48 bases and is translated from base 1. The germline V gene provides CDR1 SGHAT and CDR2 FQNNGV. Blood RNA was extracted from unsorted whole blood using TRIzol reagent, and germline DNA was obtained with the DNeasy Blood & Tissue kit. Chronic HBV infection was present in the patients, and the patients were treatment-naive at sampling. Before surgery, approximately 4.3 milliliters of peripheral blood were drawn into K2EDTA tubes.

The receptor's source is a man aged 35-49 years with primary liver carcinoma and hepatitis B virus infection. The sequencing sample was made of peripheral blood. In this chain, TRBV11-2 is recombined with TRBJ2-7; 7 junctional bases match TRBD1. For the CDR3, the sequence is CASSFTYVGGGYEQYF. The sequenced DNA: TGCGCCAGCAGCTTTACGTATGTAGGGGGCGGTTACGAGCAGTACTTC.